A selection of T cell receptor beta chains follows, all from one sample in a study of CD8+CD57+ T cells in acquired aplastic anemia. One entry per CDR3 protein, called by TCRdb with MiXCR from the reads. The sample includes over 150,000 distinct CDR3 sequences, roughly half seen only once; the top ten take 16%. Sequencing was done on a sample of sorted CD4+, CD8+, or CD8+CD57+ T cells (not recorded which) from PBMCs. Source of these receptors: a human donor in good health, serving as a control. Each CDR3 is given with its conserved first and last residue. A D gene is named only where the DNA matches it firmly. Clone size is given for some rows only: seen once, a few or many times, or a class if the clone is expanded.

v_call,d_call,clone_size,j_call,cdr3_aa,cdr3_nt
TRBV9,NA,many,TRBJ1-3,CASSVGAETFSGNTIYF,TGTGCCAGCAGCGTAGGCGCTGAAACCTTCTCTGGAAACACCATATATTTT
TRBV20-1,NA,many,TRBJ2-1,CSARGGDYYNEQFF,TGCAGTGCTAGAGGGGGTGACTACTACAATGAGCAGTTCTTC
TRBV18,NA,few,TRBJ2-3,CASSPPEGTDTQYF,TGTGCCAGCTCACCACCGGAGGGCACAGATACGCAGTATTTT
TRBV29-1,NA,few,TRBJ1-2,CSAEGNYGYTF,TGCAGCGCCGAGGGGAACTATGGCTACACCTTC
TRBV2,NA,NA,TRBJ1-5,CASSEDSYSNQPQHF,TGTGCCAGCAGTGAGGACAGTTATAGCAATCAGCCCCAGCATTTT
TRBV7-9,NA,NA,TRBJ2-7,CASSAPLSPYEQYF,TGTGCCAGCAGCGCCCCCCTTTCTCCCTACGAGCAGTACTTC
TRBV29-1,NA,many,TRBJ2-7,CSVEEGYEQYF,TGCAGCGTTGAAGAGGGATACGAGCAGTACTTC
TRBV19,NA,once,TRBJ1-3,CASSPDSLGNTIYF,TGTGCCAGTAGCCCTGACAGTCTCGGGAACACCATATATTTT
TRBV29-1,NA,many,TRBJ2-7,CSVDTLYEQYF,TGCAGCGTTGACACTCTCTACGAGCAGTACTTC
TRBV2,TRBD2,NA,TRBJ2-1,CAIDLGLAGNEQFF,TGTGCCATCGATCTGGGACTAGCTGGCAATGAGCAGTTCTTC
TRBV9,NA,many,TRBJ1-2,CASSPHEGSYGYTF,TGTGCCAGCAGCCCCCATGAGGGGAGCTATGGCTACACCTTC
TRBV10-3,NA,many,TRBJ1-2,CAISAENPAGTPYGYTF,TGTGCCATCAGCGCCGAAAACCCCGCCGGGACACCTTATGGCTACACCTTC
TRBV10-3,TRBD1,many,TRBJ1-5,CATSTSSTGARNQPQHF,TGTGCCACCTCGACCTCTTCGACAGGGGCCCGCAATCAGCCCCAGCATTTT
TRBV6-2/TRBV6-3,NA,many,TRBJ2-3,CASSPWGAGSDTQYF,TGTGCCAGCAGCCCCTGGGGGGCGGGGTCAGATACGCAGTATTTT
TRBV29-1,NA,few,TRBJ2-6,CSVGTFGATEAF,TGCAGCGTTGGGACCTTCGGGGCCACTGAAGCTTTC